This T cell receptor beta chain was captured by sequencing in a study of T cell responses to AZD1222 COVID-19 vaccine. Study-wide points: Donors skewed white British and female; clonal diversity was possibly underestimated. At study baseline, merely over 5 AZD1222 recipients were seropositive. Receipt of two AZD1222 doses was followed by a rise in Spike-specific TCR breadth and depth. Variant regions that are unmutated are reportedly the target of nearly half of spike-specific TCRs.

Regarding this clone: Its antigen is still unknown.

CDR1 is MDHEN, CDR2 SYDVKM, per germline. V lost 5 bases to trimming and J lost 10 bases, with 17 bases between them. The length of the CDR3 is 14 residues. TCRdb's table, derived via immunoSEQ multiplex PCR, lists solely in-frame clones and lacks some. The table records just under 85,000 clones, less than 90% of them present only once. V and J are TRBV28 and TRBJ1-4; perhaps TRBD1 as D (6 bases). The input for sequencing was peripheral blood, taken on day 0 of AZD1222 vaccination. This sequence was found in an adult in good health. The CDR3 DNA reads as TGTGCCAGCAGTGGACAGAAACCAAAGGGAAAACTGTTTTTT. This translates into CASSGQKPKGKLFF.